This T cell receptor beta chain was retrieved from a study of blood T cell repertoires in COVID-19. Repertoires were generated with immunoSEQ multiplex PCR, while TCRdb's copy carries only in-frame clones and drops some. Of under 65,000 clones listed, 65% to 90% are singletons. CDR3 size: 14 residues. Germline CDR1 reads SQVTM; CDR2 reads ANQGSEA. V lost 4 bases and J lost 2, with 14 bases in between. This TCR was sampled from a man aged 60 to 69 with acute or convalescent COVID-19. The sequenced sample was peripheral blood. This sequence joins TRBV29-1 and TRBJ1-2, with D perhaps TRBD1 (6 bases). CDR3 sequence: CSVGGGEGNYGYTF. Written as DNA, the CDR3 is TGCAGCGTTGGGGGGGGCGAGGGGAACTATGGCTACACCTTC.